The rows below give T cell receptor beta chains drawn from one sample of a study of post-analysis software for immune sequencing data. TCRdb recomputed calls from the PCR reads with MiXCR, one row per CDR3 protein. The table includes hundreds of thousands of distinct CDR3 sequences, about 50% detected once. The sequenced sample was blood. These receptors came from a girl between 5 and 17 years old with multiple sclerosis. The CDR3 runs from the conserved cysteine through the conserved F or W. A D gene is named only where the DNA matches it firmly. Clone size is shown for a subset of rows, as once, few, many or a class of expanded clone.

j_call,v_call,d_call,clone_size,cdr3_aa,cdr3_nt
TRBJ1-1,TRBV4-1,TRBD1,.,CASSAGGTVNTEAFF,TGCGCCAGCAGCGCAGGAGGGACAGTGAACACTGAAGCTTTCTTT
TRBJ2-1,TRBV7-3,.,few,CASSLSQGPYNEQFF,TGTGCCAGCAGCTTATCGCAGGGCCCGTACAATGAGCAGTTCTTC
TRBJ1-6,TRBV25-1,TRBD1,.,CASSNRDRLNSPLHF,TGTGCCAGCAGCAACCGGGACAGGTTGAATTCACCCCTCCACTTT
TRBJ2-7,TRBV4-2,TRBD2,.,CASSQDQELAGGRSSYEQYF,TGTGCCAGCAGCCAAGATCAGGAACTAGCGGGAGGACGGAGCTCCTACGAGCAGTACTTC
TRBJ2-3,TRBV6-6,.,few,CASRPLWLNPSTDTQYF,TGTGCCAGCAGGCCTCTTTGGCTCAACCCTAGCACAGATACGCAGTATTTT
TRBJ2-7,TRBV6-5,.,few,CASSYAGPVDEQYF,TGTGCCAGCAGTTACGCAGGGCCAGTGGACGAGCAGTACTTC
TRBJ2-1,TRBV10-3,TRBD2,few,CAIREAGGVYNEQFF,TGTGCCATCAGGGAAGCGGGAGGGGTCTACAATGAGCAGTTCTTC
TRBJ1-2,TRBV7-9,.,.,CASSLTISYGYTF,TGTGCCAGCAGCTTAACTATTAGCTATGGCTACACCTTC
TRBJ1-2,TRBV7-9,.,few,CASSTRQVDTLGGYTF,TGTGCCAGCAGCACCAGACAGGTCGATACCCTTGGGGGCTACACCTTC
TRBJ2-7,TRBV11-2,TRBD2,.,CASSPGTSKTPYEQYF,TGTGCCAGCAGCCCCGGGACTAGCAAGACCCCCTACGAGCAGTACTTC
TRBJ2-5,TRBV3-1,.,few,CASSQEASPERTQYF,TGTGCCAGCAGCCAAGAAGCCAGCCCCGAAAGGACCCAGTACTTC
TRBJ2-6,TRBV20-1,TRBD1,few,CSARQGPPSGANVLTF,TGCAGTGCTCGACAGGGGCCTCCTTCTGGGGCCAACGTCCTGACTTTC
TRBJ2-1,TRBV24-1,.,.,CATSAGNEQFF,TGTGCCACCAGTGCTGGTAATGAGCAGTTCTTC
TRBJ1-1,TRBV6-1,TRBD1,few,CASSIDRGPEAFF,TGTGCCAGCAGTATTGACAGGGGCCCTGAAGCTTTCTTT
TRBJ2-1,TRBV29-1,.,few,CSVEPLSSYNEQFF,TGCAGCGTAGAGCCCCTAAGCTCCTACAATGAGCAGTTCTTC
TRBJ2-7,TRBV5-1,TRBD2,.,CASSLGRTSGGTTYEQYF,TGCGCCAGCAGCTTGGGGAGGACTAGCGGGGGGACCACCTACGAGCAGTACTTC
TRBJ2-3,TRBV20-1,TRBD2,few,CSASLLAGGDTQYF,TGCAGTGCTAGTCTTCTAGCGGGAGGCGATACGCAGTATTTT
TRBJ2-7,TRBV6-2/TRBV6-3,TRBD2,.,CASSYSSGGPTYEQYF,TGTGCCAGCAGTTACTCGAGCGGGGGGCCCACCTACGAGCAGTACTTC
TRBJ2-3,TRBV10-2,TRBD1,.,CASRDGQGLADTQYF,TGCGCCAGCAGAGATGGACAGGGGTTGGCAGATACGCAGTATTTT
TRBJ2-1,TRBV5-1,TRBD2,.,CASSLGLAEAYNEQFF,TGCGCCAGCAGCTTGGGACTAGCGGAAGCATACAATGAGCAGTTCTTC
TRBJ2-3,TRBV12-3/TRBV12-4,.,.,CASSPSPGTQYF,TGTGCCAGCAGCCCATCCCCCGGTACGCAGTATTTT
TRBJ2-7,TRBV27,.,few,CASGRSEAYEQYF,TGTGCCAGCGGGCGCTCCGAGGCCTACGAGCAGTACTTC